Below, 20 T cell receptor beta chains from the same sample are listed, as sequenced in a study of radiotherapy plus CTLA-4 blockade in lung cancer. Profiled with immunoSEQ multiplex PCR; TCRdb holds only in-frame clones, not every one. The profile covers over 50,000 clones, with 70% to 85% appearing a single time and 16% taken by the ten largest. The sample in question was peripheral blood, obtained from a patient treated with radiotherapy plus ipilimumab. Receptor source: a human donor with non-small cell lung cancer who had a complete response to radiotherapy plus ipilimumab.

This clone was seen once. The chain links TRBV18 to TRBJ2-5, with a tentative D call TRBD2 (5 bases). CDR3 length: 14 residues. CDR1 and CDR2 (germline): KGHSH, LQKENI. Trimming cost V 1 base and J 2 bases, with 8 bases left between them. The CDR3 nucleotides are TGTGCCAGCTCACCACTCCCGGGACAAGAGACCCAGTACTTC. The encoded protein is CASSPLPGQETQYF. The full variable domain, completed using reference TRBV18 and TRBJ2-5, is NAGVMQNPRHLVRRRGQEARLRCSPMKGHSHVYWYRQLPEEGLKFMVYLQKENIIDESGMPKERFSAEFPKEGPSILRIQQVVRGDSAAYFCASSPLPGQETQYFGPGTRLLVL.

V usage is TRBV4-1 and J usage is TRBJ1-4; 7 bases fit TRBD1. Germline lookup yields CDR1 MGHRA and CDR2 YSYEKL. This CDR3 has 14 residues. V lost 5 bases to trimming and J lost 2 bases; unmatched junction nucleotides: 2. The DNA for the CDR3 is TGCGCCAGCAGCGTACAGGGGACTAATGAAAAACTGTTTTTT. This codes for CASSVQGTNEKLFF.

V usage is TRBV18 and J usage is TRBJ2-5; 12 bases align to TRBD1. The CDR3 has 16 amino acids. CDR1 and CDR2 (germline): KGHSH, LQKENI. Trimming took 1 base from V and 5 from J; bases not matched to a gene: 5. CDR3 coding DNA: TGTGCCAGCTCACCACTCGGGACAGGGGGCGAGGAGACCCAGTACTTC. Amino acid sequence: CASSPLGTGGEETQYF.

This clone was recorded a few times. This rearrangement joins TRBV27 to TRBJ2-1; possibly TRBD2 for D (6 bases). Trimming stripped 1 base from V and 0 bases from J, with 10 bases between. Germline V gene data show CDR1 as MNHEY and CDR2 as SMNVEV (reference sequence). The CDR3 has 16 amino acids. CDR3 sequence reads: CASSLFRGISYNEQFF. The CDR3 nucleotides are TGTGCCAGCAGTTTATTTCGGGGGATCTCCTACAATGAGCAGTTCTTC.

The rearrangement uses TRBV10-2 and TRBJ1-3, with D perhaps matching TRBD1 (6 bases). The germline CDR1 and CDR2 sequences are WSHSY and SAAADI. CDR3 length: 13 amino acids. V lost 10 bases and J lost 0, with 10 bases in between. In nucleotides, the CDR3 is TGCGCCACCCAGGGGTACTCTGGAAACACCATATATTTT. Its translation: CATQGYSGNTIYF.

V is TRBV6-5 and J is TRBJ1-5, with 8 bases matching TRBD1. Trimming removed 6 bases from V and 7 bases from J; junction bases left unmatched: 8. The germline gives CDR1 MNHEY, CDR2 SVGAGI. This CDR3 spans 14 amino acids. This CDR3 reads CASSRQGRGQPQHF. The CDR3 DNA follows: TGTGCCAGCAGCCGACAGGGGAGAGGCCAGCCCCAGCATTTT.

V is TRBV18 and J is TRBJ1-1; tentative D call: TRBD1 (5 bases). Trimming removed 6 bases from V and 1 base from J, with 15 bases in between. The CDR3 loop spans 15 amino acids. Germline values: CDR1 KGHSH, CDR2 LQKENI. The CDR3 region is CASSRREGPNTEAFF. CDR3 DNA: TGTGCCAGCTCCCGTCGGGAGGGACCGAACACTGAAGCTTTCTTT.

The V call is TRBV11-3, the J call TRBJ2-7, with a possible D match to TRBD1 (5 bases). Between the trimmed V and J ends, which lost 5 bases and 6 bases, there was a span of 17 bases. The CDR3 contains 14 residues. Germline lookup yields CDR1 SGHNT and CDR2 YENEEA. The CDR3 region has the DNA TGTGCCAGCAGCCAAGGGGCTCCCGGAGTCGAGCAGTACGTC. This translates into CASSQGAPGVEQYV.

The chain employs TRBV30 and TRBJ1-6, with D hard to call. V lost 2 bases and J 9 bases, leaving 14 bases between the germline ends. Per the germline V gene, CDR1 is GTSNPN and CDR2 is SVGIG (reference sequence). The CDR3 consists of 14 residues. CDR3 residues: CAWSIGETSSPLHF. The CDR3 DNA reads TGTGCCTGGAGTATCGGGGAAACGAGTTCACCCCTCCACTTT.

J is TRBJ2-2 and V is TRBV4-3; 8 bases are a match to TRBD2. Germline values: CDR1 LGHNA, CDR2 YSLEER. J was trimmed by 7 bases and V by 0 bases; bases with no gene match: 10. This CDR3 is built from 17 residues. This CDR3 is CASSQDLPGGLGGELFF. In DNA, the CDR3 is TGCGCCAGCAGCCAAGATCTCCCGGGAGGGTTAGGCGGGGAGCTGTTTTTT.

A single count supports this clone. The chain joins TRBV6-5 to TRBJ2-3; tentatively, D is TRBD2 (7 bases). Deletions cut 10 bases from V and 3 bases from J, with 17 bases between. Per the germline V gene, CDR1 is MNHEY and CDR2 is SVGAGI. This CDR3 comprises 14 residues. The CDR3 sequence: CATGGQGLTDTQYF. As DNA, the CDR3 is TGTGCCACCGGGGGGCAAGGCTTAACAGATACGCAGTATTTT.

The chain couples TRBV9 to TRBJ1-6, with no clear D. The CDR3 is 15 residues long. In germline, CDR1 is SGDLS, CDR2 YYNGEE. V lost 4 bases, J lost 8 bases, and 16 bases lay in between. The CDR3 sequence is CASSLSQRGDSPLHF. In DNA, the CDR3 is TGTGCCAGCAGCTTATCGCAGCGGGGTGATTCACCCCTCCACTTT.

The chain combines TRBV19 with TRBJ1-5, with 7 bases fitting TRBD1. The junction had 11 bases not matched to a gene; V was cut back by 8 bases and J by 4 bases. CDR1 and CDR2 (germline): LNHDA, SQIVND (reference sequence). This CDR3 is built from 15 residues. The CDR3 nucleotides are TGTGCCAGTTTCGGGGGACAGATTAAAAATCAGCCCCAGCATTTT. Translated: CASFGGQIKNQPQHF.

The chain recombines TRBV4-1 with TRBJ1-5, with a tentative D call TRBD1 (6 bases). This CDR3 is 19 amino acids long. Trimming took 4 bases from V and 0 from J, leaving 22 bases between them. Per germline, CDR1 MGHRA and CDR2 YSYEKL. The CDR3 is CASSPYEPSRGGSNQPQHF. CDR3 DNA sequence: TGCGCCAGCAGCCCTTACGAACCCTCCAGGGGCGGTAGCAATCAGCCCCAGCATTTT.

This clone was picked up a small number of times. V gene TRBV30 combines with J gene TRBJ1-5; possibly TRBD1 for D (5 bases). Germline V gene sequence: CDR1 GTSNPN, CDR2 SVGIG (reference sequence). V lost 5 bases, J lost 7 bases, and 18 bases lay in between. The CDR3 covers 14 residues. The DNA of the CDR3 is TGTGCCTGGGGGGCCGAAGAAAAGGGGCAGCCCCAGCATTTT. It encodes CAWGAEEKGQPQHF. The whole variable domain, remainder taken from reference TRBV30 and TRBJ1-5, is SQTIHQWPATLVQPVGSPLSLECTVEGTSNPNLYWYRQAAGRGLQLLFYSVGIGQISSEVPQNLSASRPQDRQFILSSKKLLLSDSGFYLCAWGAEEKGQPQHFGDGTRLSIL.

The V call is TRBV5-4, the J call TRBJ1-2; D might be TRBD1 (5 bases). Trimming cost V 4 bases and J 3 bases, with 16 bases left between them. The CDR3 has 15 residues. The germline gives CDR1 SGHNT, CDR2 YYREEE (reference sequence). CDR3 sequence reads: CASSDTPGTDYGYTF. As DNA, the CDR3 is TGTGCCAGCAGCGATACTCCCGGGACTGACTATGGCTACACCTTC.

This clone appeared a few times. The V and J genes are TRBV21-1 and TRBJ2-7; the table gives TRBD2 as D, unverified against the DNA. TRBV21-1 is tagged as a pseudogene. The length of the CDR3 is 15 residues. The CDR3 spells CASSRRFINDYEQYV. The CDR3 bases are TGTGCCAGCAGCAGACGCTTCATAAACGACTACGAGCAGTACGTC.

The CDR3 DNA reads as TGTGCCAGCGTTGGCCCTCTGAACACTGAAGCTTTCTTT. This gives the protein CASVGPLNTEAFF. This chain links TRBV7-6 with TRBJ1-1; no firm D call. Germline CDR1 SGHVS, CDR2 FNYEAQ. Deletions cut 8 bases from V and 0 bases from J, with 10 bases between. There are 13 residues in the CDR3.

The CDR3 loop reads CASSQGYESDYGYTF. CDR3 DNA: TGCGCCAGCAGCCAAGGGTACGAATCGGACTATGGCTACACCTTC. The chain carries TRBV4-3 and TRBJ1-2, with D hard to call. This CDR3 is built from 15 residues. CDR1 is LGHNA and CDR2 is YSLEER in the germline V gene. Between the trimmed V and J ends, which lost 1 base and 3 bases, there was a span of 12 bases.

The chain recombines TRBV27 with TRBJ1-1; no reliable D call. Trimming stripped 4 bases from V and 1 base from J, with 13 bases between. Germline loops: CDR1 MNHEY, CDR2 SMNVEV (reference sequence). The CDR3 runs to 15 residues. For the CDR3, the DNA is TGTGCCAGCAGTTATAGTGCCGGTTGGAACACTGAAGCTTTCTTT. This encodes CASSYSAGWNTEAFF.